Included here is one TCR beta chain sequence, with context. What it binds is not known. Uncontrolled infection, other autoimmune disease, pregnancy or lactation barred patients from enrollment. This sample stems from a study of T cells in Graves' hyperthyroidism and ophthalmopathy. Whole-study findings and limits: A model of 13 V-J pairs discriminated ophthalmopathy from stable hyperthyroidism. In the blood, most expanded thyroid clonotypes above 0.001 appeared as well.

TCR beta CDR3 sequences were amplified from RNA transcripts. In the first-round RT-PCR of the TCR CDR3, the HTBI primer set was used. TCRdb independently ran MiXCR on the multiplex PCR reads; one entry per CDR3 protein. The sample consists of about 640,000 distinct CDR3 sequences, around 20% of them appearing once. The CDR3 consists of 17 residues. The ends were cut back, 2 bases at V and 0 bases at J, with 17 bases in the middle. Germline lookup yields CDR1 SGHTA and CDR2 FQGNSA. The clonotype originates from a man aged 25 to 45 with Graves' ophthalmopathy. The sample was blood. The chain couples TRBV7-2 to TRBJ2-7; D is unclear. CDR3 DNA: TGTGCCAGCAGCTTACGGACCGCGGTGCGAAGCTCCTACGAGCAGTACTTC. As protein: CASSLRTAVRSSYEQYF.